This TCR beta chain was retrieved from a study of blood T cells in healthy people across ages. The authors ran a second PCR of roughly 6 to 12 cycles using a sample-barcoded 5' primer and a J-beta primer mix. TCRdb called the 5' RACE reads again in MiXCR, with one record for every CDR3 protein. The sample lists 550,000 to 700,000 distinct CDR3 sequences, 25% to 30% occurring once. Germline CDR1 reads SGHNT; CDR2 reads YENEEA. V lost 5 bases to trimming and J lost 7 bases; unmatched junction nucleotides: 10. CDR3 length: 15 amino acids. Drawing of peripheral blood yielded approximately 10 milliliters from each donor.

The sequence came from a woman between 65 and 79 years old in good health. The chain recombines TRBV11-3 with TRBJ2-7; TRBD1 matches 11 bases. Source material: blood. The CDR3 spells CASSKHGQGAREQYF. CDR3 in DNA: TGTGCCAGCAGCAAGCACGGACAGGGGGCAAGGGAGCAGTACTTC.